Listed below are T cell receptor beta chains from one sample, sequenced in a study of T cell changes during pregnancy in multiple sclerosis. Libraries were prepared by immunoSEQ multiplex PCR; TCRdb keeps only in-frame clonotypes and omits some of them. Of roughly 97,000 clones detected, just over 90% appear once; the ten largest clones hold around 0.78%. The starting material was peripheral blood, obtained in the second trimester of pregnancy. Receptors originate from a female donor in good health, enrolled as a control in a pregnancy study. The CDR3 runs from the conserved cysteine through the conserved F or W.

V gene,J gene,CDR3 length,CDR3 protein
TRBV28,TRBJ1-4,14,CATGTGQGSEKLFF
TRBV19,TRBJ2-3,13,CASSEEIRVAQYF
TRBV19,TRBJ1-1,14,CASSNDRSGTEAFF
TRBV2,TRBJ1-2,15,CASDFSGAMNYGYTF
TRBV19,TRBJ2-3,15,CASTSAGQGTDTQYF
TRBV6-5,TRBJ1-2,13,CASRPPGGYGYTF
TRBV6-5,TRBJ1-1,14,CASSVGQGKFEAFF
TRBV29-1,TRBJ2-1,14,CSGIDRSSYNEQFF
TRBV7-2,TRBJ2-2,17,CASSLAPSGRSTGELFF
TRBV5-1,TRBJ1-1,14,CASSLRQGLTEAFF
TRBV27,TRBJ2-7,14,CASSLTELGDEQYF
TRBV28,TRBJ2-7,13,CASSSLPSYEQYF
TRBV5-1,TRBJ2-4,15,CASREGTSLANIQYF
TRBV30,TRBJ1-2,13,CAWSALGNYGYTF
TRBV19,TRBJ2-3,14,CASSNSGYTDTQYF
TRBV6-5,TRBJ2-7,14,CASRPSRTGGEQYF
TRBV5-1,TRBJ1-1,15,CASSREGRENTEAFF
TRBV7-6,TRBJ2-3,15,CASSLPGGTTDTQYF
TRBV5-1,TRBJ2-7,15,CASSPLAGNSYEQYF
TRBV6-1,TRBJ1-4,17,CASSELVGGNLNEKLFF
TRBV18,TRBJ2-7,14,CASSSSGQLYEQYF
TRBV4-1,TRBJ2-1,17,CASSQDVGLAGYREQFF
TRBV30,TRBJ1-3,18,CAWIDRTGKPFSGNTIYF
TRBV6-1,TRBJ2-5,15,CASSEASGGGETQYF
TRBV28,TRBJ2-5,12,CASSLDRGSQYF
TRBV14,TRBJ1-6,15,CASSQAGTGNSPLHF
TRBV7-9,TRBJ1-6,15,CATGPNRVDNSPLHF
TRBV4-3,TRBJ2-3,14,CASSQGLAGGTQYF
TRBV5-1,TRBJ2-5,14,CASRDTGGSETQYF
TRBV5-1,TRBJ2-1,18,CASSPRTSGRAISNEQFF
TRBV7-2,TRBJ1-5,12,CASSPGGQPQHF
TRBV27,TRBJ2-7,16,CASNQGPGLDSYEQYF
TRBV6-5,TRBJ1-1,13,CASRRDRAGEAFF
TRBV13,TRBJ1-1,14,CASSSGVMNTEAFF
TRBV29-1,TRBJ1-1,13,CSVGTGGNSEAFF
TRBV6-5,TRBJ1-6,14,CASHAGLNNSPLHF
TRBV27,TRBJ2-5,16,CASSFTSGTARETQYF
TRBV20-1,TRBJ2-1,11,CSASTSGNQFF